A selection of T cell receptor beta chains follows, all from one sample in a study of blood T cells in healthy people across ages. TCRdb re-analysed the 5' RACE reads in MiXCR, keeping a single row per CDR3 protein. This table has 1.5 million to 2 million distinct CDR3 sequences, 25% to 30% appearing once. Sequencing was performed on blood. The receptor source for this set is a woman aged 25 to 39 in good health. The CDR3 runs from the conserved cysteine through the conserved F or W. A D gene is named only where the DNA matches it firmly. Clone size is given for some rows only: seen once, a few or many times, or a class if the clone is expanded.

TRBV10-2	few	TRBJ1-5	NA	CASSWGPTGNQLQHF	TGCGCCAGCAGTTGGGGCCCCACGGGCAATCAGCTCCAGCATTTT
TRBV20-1	NA	TRBJ2-1	TRBD2	CSARRTSGNEQFF	TGCAGTGCTAGAAGGACTAGCGGGAATGAGCAGTTCTTC
TRBV7-9	NA	TRBJ2-1	NA	CASSTQDVYNEQFF	TGTGCCAGCAGCACCCAGGACGTTTACAATGAGCAGTTCTTC
TRBV5-1	many	TRBJ2-5	TRBD2	CASSLGTSVEETQYF	TGCGCCAGCAGCCTAGGGACTAGCGTAGAAGAGACCCAGTACTTC
TRBV12-5	few	TRBJ2-7	NA	CASASSGSTYEQYF	TGTGCTAGTGCCTCAAGCGGCAGTACCTACGAGCAGTACTTC
TRBV5-1	many	TRBJ2-5	TRBD2	CASSLVASGGRTTQYF	TGCGCCAGCAGCTTGGTGGCTAGCGGGGGTCGTACGACCCAGTACTTC
TRBV28	many	TRBJ2-5	NA	CASSSAAGAQETQYF	TGTGCCAGCAGTTCGGCGGCGGGGGCCCAGGAGACCCAGTACTTC
TRBV6-1	many	TRBJ2-7	NA	CASATVGYEQYF	TGTGCCAGCGCAACGGTCGGGTACGAGCAGTACTTC
TRBV7-9	many	TRBJ2-5	TRBD1	CASRTGTGQETQYF	TGTGCCAGCAGGACCGGGACAGGACAAGAGACCCAGTACTTC
TRBV29-1	few	TRBJ1-1	NA	CSVDPGSSAIPEAFF	TGCAGCGTGGATCCAGGGTCGTCCGCCATCCCTGAAGCTTTCTTT
TRBV12-3/TRBV12-4	few	TRBJ2-2	TRBD2	CASFLAVYGELFF	TGTGCCAGCTTCCTAGCGGTCTACGGGGAGCTGTTTTTT
TRBV12-3/TRBV12-4	NA	TRBJ2-3	TRBD1	CASSARQGKSTDTQYF	TGTGCCAGCAGTGCGCGACAGGGAAAAAGCACAGATACGCAGTATTTT
TRBV20-1	few	TRBJ1-5	NA	CSAADGPHQPQHF	TGCAGTGCCGCGGACGGGCCCCATCAGCCCCAGCATTTT
TRBV5-1	few	TRBJ1-2	NA	CASRSAGNRDGYTF	TGCGCCAGCAGATCCGCCGGGAATCGCGATGGCTACACCTTC
TRBV9	NA	TRBJ2-7	TRBD2	CASSVGVGGWYEQYF	TGTGCCAGCAGCGTAGGGGTGGGGGGGTGGTACGAGCAGTACTTC
TRBV11-2	few	TRBJ2-4	NA	CASSLKRGENIQYF	TGTGCCAGCAGCTTAAAGAGAGGGGAAAACATTCAGTACTTC
TRBV19	NA	TRBJ1-3	NA	CASSRGLSANSGNTIYF	TGTGCCTCCTCCCGCGGCCTTTCCGCCAACTCTGGAAACACCATATATTTT
TRBV20-1	NA	TRBJ2-7	NA	CSAGFPDEQYF	TGCAGCGCGGGGTTTCCGGACGAGCAGTACTTC
TRBV4-3	NA	TRBJ2-6	NA	CASSQQGPSLSLSGANVLTF	TGCGCCAGCAGCCAACAGGGACCCTCTCTCTCTCTCTCTGGGGCCAACGTCCTGACTTTC
TRBV29-1	many	TRBJ2-7	NA	CSVGRTVADEQYF	TGCAGCGTTGGGAGGACCGTCGCCGACGAGCAGTACTTC
TRBV18	many	TRBJ2-7	NA	CASSPASYEQYF	TGTGCCAGCAGCCCCGCCTCCTACGAGCAGTACTTC
TRBV3-1	NA	TRBJ2-3	NA	CASSQVMGPDTQYF	TGTGCCAGCAGCCAAGTAATGGGGCCAGATACGCAGTATTTT
TRBV12-3/TRBV12-4	few	TRBJ1-1	NA	CASTTGTANTEAFF	TGTGCCAGCACCACCGGTACCGCTAACACTGAAGCTTTCTTT
TRBV6-5	many	TRBJ2-7	TRBD2	CASKVASGASYEQYF	TGTGCCAGCAAGGTCGCTAGCGGGGCCTCCTACGAGCAGTACTTC
TRBV5-5	NA	TRBJ2-1	NA	CASSLVGDLIYNEQFF	TGTGCCAGCAGCTTGGTAGGGGACTTAATCTACAATGAGCAGTTCTTC
TRBV10-3	few	TRBJ2-1	NA	CAIRVEGANNEQFF	TGTGCCATCAGGGTAGAGGGAGCGAACAATGAGCAGTTCTTC
TRBV20-1	NA	TRBJ2-7	NA	CSAREVVVPYEQYF	TGCAGTGCTAGAGAAGTTGTGGTCCCCTACGAGCAGTACTTC
TRBV5-4	NA	TRBJ1-4	TRBD1	CASGYQGASEKLFF	TGTGCCAGCGGATACCAGGGGGCGAGTGAAAAACTGTTTTTT
TRBV12-3/TRBV12-4	NA	TRBJ1-2	NA	CACNLTGYGYTF	TGTGCCTGCAATTTAACGGGGTATGGCTACACCTTC
TRBV30	few	TRBJ2-1	TRBD2	CAWTNGLAGMNEQFF	TGTGCCTGGACCAATGGACTAGCGGGGATGAATGAGCAGTTCTTC
TRBV7-6	NA	TRBJ2-3	TRBD2	CASSSGAAGGEYF	TGTGCCAGCAGCTCCGGTGCGGCGGGGGGGGAGTATTTT
TRBV5-1	NA	TRBJ2-5	NA	CASSPGTKLQETQYF	TGCGCCAGCAGTCCCGGGACAAAGCTCCAAGAGACCCAGTACTTC
TRBV5-1	many	TRBJ2-6	TRBD2	CASSFGGTGANVLTF	TGTGCCAGCAGCTTCGGGGGGACTGGGGCCAACGTCCTGACTTTC
TRBV28	NA	TRBJ2-1	NA	CASPRRRTLGNEQFF	TGTGCCAGCCCTCGCCGCCGGACCTTGGGCAATGAGCAGTTCTTC
TRBV7-2	NA	TRBJ2-3	NA	CASRSEGFGTDTQYF	TGTGCCAGCAGATCGGAGGGGTTTGGCACAGATACGCAGTATTTT
TRBV20-1	many	TRBJ2-7	NA	CSARNLRGFEQYF	TGCAGTGCTAGAAACCTCAGGGGATTTGAGCAGTACTTC
TRBV20-1	few	TRBJ2-1	TRBD2	CSNSQPSGRIYEQFF	TGCAGTAACTCCCAGCCTAGCGGGAGAATCTATGAGCAGTTCTTC
TRBV7-9	few	TRBJ2-7	TRBD2	CASSLGTEREVFYEQYF	TGTGCCAGCAGCTTAGGAACTGAGCGGGAGGTGTTCTACGAGCAGTACTTC
TRBV6-1	few	TRBJ2-4	TRBD2	CASSEPRRGGPDEQYF	TGTGCCAGCAGTGAACCAAGGCGGGGGGGACCCGATGAGCAGTACTTC
TRBV5-1	NA	TRBJ2-5	TRBD2	CASSYSPSGASQETQYF	TGCGCCAGCAGCTATTCCCCTAGCGGGGCTTCCCAAGAGACCCAGTACTTC
TRBV27	NA	TRBJ1-5	NA	CASSLSSRDISFGRQPQHF	TGTGCCAGCAGTTTATCTAGCCGGGACATCTCCTTCGGGAGGCAGCCCCAGCATTTT
TRBV18	NA	TRBJ2-5	NA	CASSPLGKGKETQYF	TGTGCCAGCTCACCACTTGGGAAAGGGAAAGAGACCCAGTACTTC
TRBV7-6	NA	TRBJ2-2	TRBD2	CASTPSGTGTGELFF	TGTGCCAGCACCCCTAGCGGGACGGGCACCGGGGAGCTGTTTTTT
TRBV20-1	NA	TRBJ1-4	NA	CSARMGSVNEKLFF	TGCAGTGCTAGAATGGGGTCAGTTAATGAAAAACTGTTTTTT
TRBV11-2	many	TRBJ2-1	NA	CASSLGRLLYNEQFF	TGTGCCAGCAGCTTAGGGCGGCTTTTGTACAATGAGCAGTTCTTC
TRBV6-2/TRBV6-3	NA	TRBJ1-5	NA	CASSYSPAAQPQHF	TGTGCCAGCAGTTACTCGCCAGCCGCTCAGCCCCAGCATTTT
TRBV7-3	many	TRBJ2-6	NA	CASSLGGGGANVLTF	TGTGCCAGCAGCTTAGGGGGAGGTGGGGCCAACGTCCTGACTTTC
TRBV5-5	many	TRBJ2-5	NA	CASSYLGEPQYF	TGTGCCAGCAGCTATTTGGGAGAACCCCAGTACTTC
TRBV5-6	few	TRBJ2-1	NA	CASSQTPGPPREQFF	TGTGCCAGCAGCCAAACTCCGGGACCCCCTAGGGAGCAGTTCTTC
TRBV2	NA	TRBJ1-2	NA	CASGPILNYGYTF	TGTGCCAGCGGTCCCATACTTAACTATGGCTACACCTTC
TRBV5-5	many	TRBJ2-4	NA	CASSFAGKDIQYF	TGTGCCAGCAGCTTCGCTGGGAAGGACATTCAGTACTTC
TRBV2	NA	TRBJ2-1	TRBD2	CASSEEGSLAGVPDEQFF	TGTGCCAGCAGTGAAGAGGGGTCACTAGCGGGGGTGCCGGATGAGCAGTTCTTC
TRBV4-2	NA	TRBJ2-7	NA	CASSQQNYEQYF	TGTGCCAGCAGCCAACAAAACTACGAGCAGTACTTC